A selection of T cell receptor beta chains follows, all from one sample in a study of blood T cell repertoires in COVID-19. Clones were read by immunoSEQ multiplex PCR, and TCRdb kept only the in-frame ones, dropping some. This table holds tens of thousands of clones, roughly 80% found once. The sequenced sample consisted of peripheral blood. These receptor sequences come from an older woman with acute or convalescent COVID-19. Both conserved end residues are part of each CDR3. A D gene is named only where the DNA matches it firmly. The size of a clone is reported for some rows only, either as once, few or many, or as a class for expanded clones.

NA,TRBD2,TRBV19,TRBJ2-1,TGTGCCAGTATTGAGACTAGCGGCGGTAACAATGAGCAGTTCTTC,CASIETSGGNNEQFF
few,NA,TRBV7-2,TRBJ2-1,TGTGCCAGCAGCTTAGCGCAGGGGTCCTACAATGAGCAGTTCTTC,CASSLAQGSYNEQFF
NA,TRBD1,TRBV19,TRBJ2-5,TGTGCCAGTAGCCTCAGGGGGCTGGAGACCCAGTACTTC,CASSLRGLETQYF
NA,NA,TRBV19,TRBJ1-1,TGTGCCAGTACTTATAGAGAAGACACTGAAGCTTTCTTT,CASTYREDTEAFF
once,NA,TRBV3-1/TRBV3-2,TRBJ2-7,TGTGCCAGCAGCCGCGACAGGTACTCCTACGAGCAGTACTTC,CASSRDRYSYEQYF
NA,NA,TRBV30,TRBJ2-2,TGTGCCTGGAGACCTAGCCCCGGTCTCGGGGAGCTGTTTTTT,CAWRPSPGLGELFF
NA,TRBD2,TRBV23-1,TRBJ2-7,TGCGCCAGCAGTCAATCAGGGGAGGGAGCCACCTACGAGCAGTACTTC,CASSQSGEGATYEQYF
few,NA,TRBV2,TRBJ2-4,TGTGCCAGCAGTGAGTCGAGTCTTCTAGCCAAAAACATTCAGTACTTC,CASSESSLLAKNIQYF
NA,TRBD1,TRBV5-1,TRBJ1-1,TGCGCCAGCAGCCTTAGTCACACAGGGGGCACTGAAGCTTTCTTT,CASSLSHTGGTEAFF
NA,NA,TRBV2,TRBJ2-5,TGTGCCAGCAGCATAACAGAAGAGACCCAGTACTTC,CASSITEETQYF
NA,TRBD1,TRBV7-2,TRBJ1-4,TGTGCCAGCAGCGGCCAGACAGGGGTACCAACTAATGAAAAACTGTTTTTT,CASSGQTGVPTNEKLFF
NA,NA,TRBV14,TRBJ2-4,TGTGCCAGCAGCCCCAACGGTTTGCGGAACATTCAGTACTTC,CASSPNGLRNIQYF
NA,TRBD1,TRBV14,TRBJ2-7,TGTGCCAGCAGCCAAGTGGACAGGGACTACGAGCAGTACTTC,CASSQVDRDYEQYF
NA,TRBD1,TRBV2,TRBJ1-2,TGTGCCAGCAGTGAAGCCCGGGGCAGGGGGCCTGGTGGCTACACCTTC,CASSEARGRGPGGYTF